The 20 T cell receptor beta chains given below trace back to one sample, sequenced in a study of T cell responses to AZD1222 COVID-19 vaccine. Some clones are missing from TCRdb's copy, which holds only in-frame ones; the method was immunoSEQ multiplex PCR. The table has about 180,000 clones, almost 90% seen once. The specimen comprised peripheral blood, sampled 28 days after the second AZD1222 dose. Receptors originate from an adult who received the AZD1222 COVID-19 vaccine.

This sequence joins TRBV10-3 and TRBJ2-1, with D perhaps matching TRBD1 (5 bases). V lost 10 bases and J lost 8, with 18 bases in between. Germline V gene lookup returns CDR1 ENHRY and CDR2 SYGVKD. The CDR3 has 13 residues. The CDR3 is CASSQGGGDEQFF. The CDR3 DNA reads as TGTGCCAGCTCCCAGGGTGGTGGCGATGAGCAGTTCTTC.

The sample holds a few counts of this clone. This chain uses TRBV4-2 with TRBJ1-4, with 9 positions matching TRBD1. Germline V gene lookup returns CDR1 LGHNA and CDR2 YNFKEQ. The CDR3 has 16 amino acids. V dropped 0 bases and J dropped 4; count of bases not matched to a gene: 3. CDR3 residues: CASSQDPGQGNEKLFF. The CDR3 region has the DNA TGTGCCAGCAGCCAAGATCCGGGACAGGGTAATGAAAAACTGTTTTTT.

This chain connects TRBV7-9 to TRBJ1-2; D is uncertain. The CDR3 is 15 residues long. The ends were cut back, 0 bases at V and 4 bases at J, with 12 bases in the middle. Germline loops: CDR1 SEHNR, CDR2 FQNEAQ (reference sequence). The CDR3 coding sequence is TGTGCCAGCAGCTTAGCGAACACGGGAATCTATGGCTACACCTTC. It yields the protein CASSLANTGIYGYTF.

This chain joins TRBV7-2 and TRBJ2-3; D unclear. V lost 1 base, J lost 6 bases, and 11 bases lay in between. Germline V gene data show CDR1 as SGHTA and CDR2 as FQGNSA. The CDR3 is 14 residues long. CDR3 coding DNA: TGTGCCAGCAGCTTAGTGCGCGGTGCGGATACGCAGTATTTT. Encoded protein: CASSLVRGADTQYF.

This rearrangement joins TRBV7-2 to TRBJ1-4; D unresolved. In germline, CDR1 is SGHTA, CDR2 FQGNSA. This CDR3 comprises 15 residues. V was pared by 1 base and J by 5 bases, with 11 bases between. The DNA of the CDR3 is TGTGCCAGCAGCTTAGGGCTAGGAGTCAATGAAAAACTGTTTTTT. Translation: CASSLGLGVNEKLFF.

CDR3 coding DNA: TGCAGCGTTGATGGGTTTGGGGAGACCCAGTACTTC. Translating it yields CSVDGFGETQYF. The J gene is TRBJ2-5, the V gene TRBV29-1, with no clear D. CDR3 length: 12 residues. The germline V and J ends were trimmed by 3 bases and 5 bases, with 10 bases remaining between them. Germline values: CDR1 SQVTM, CDR2 ANQGSEA.

This rearrangement joins TRBV5-1 to TRBJ2-3, with 7 nucleotides matching TRBD1. Trimming removed 4 bases from V and 1 base from J; junction bases left unmatched: 6. This CDR3 contains 15 residues. Germline assignment: CDR1 SGHRS and CDR2 YFSETQ. DNA for the CDR3: TGCGCCAGCAGCCAAAGACAGGGAGGCACAGATACGCAGTATTTT. Translation: CASSQRQGGTDTQYF. The full variable domain, in which reference TRBV5-1 and TRBJ2-3 provide the parts outside the CDR3, is KAGVTQTPRYLIKTRGQQVTLSCSPISGHRSVSWYQQTPGQGLQFLFEYFSETQRNKGNFPGRFSGRQFSNSRSEMNVSTLELGDSALYLCASSQRQGGTDTQYFGPGTRLTVL.

The rearrangement links TRBV29-1 to TRBJ1-1; D gene ambiguous. Trimming removed 6 bases at V and 1 base at J, with 15 bases between. The V gene's germline CDR1 is SQVTM and CDR2 ANQGSEA. The CDR3 length is 14 residues. The CDR3 region is CSVSFRGQNTEAFF. The CDR3 DNA is TGCAGCGTCTCCTTTAGAGGCCAGAACACTGAAGCTTTCTTT.

The chain is built from TRBV19 and TRBJ1-1; 8 bases line up with TRBD1. The CDR3 spans 14 residues. Germline CDR1 reads LNHDA; CDR2 reads SQIVND (reference sequence). After removal of 5 bases from V and 8 bases from J, the junction contained 10 bases not matched to a gene. The CDR3 nucleotides read TGTGCCAGTAGTGGACGGGGGACAGGCCTAGAAGCTTTCTTT. Protein sequence: CASSGRGTGLEAFF.

V is TRBV5-6 and J is TRBJ1-6; D may be TRBD1 (5 bases). Germline V gene lookup returns CDR1 SGHDT and CDR2 YYEEEE. Trimming left V 3 bases short and J 0 bases short, with 16 bases between. The CDR3 is 18 residues long. CDR3 DNA sequence: TGTGCCAGCAGCTCCCTGGGGGGACGTAGCTCCTATAATTCACCCCTCCACTTT. This encodes CASSSLGGRSSYNSPLHF.

The chain recombines TRBV23-1 with TRBJ2-7; D could derive from TRBD1 or TRBD2 (6 bases each). TRBV23-1 falls under the ORF class, with uncertain function. The CDR3 sequence is 16 residues long. Trimming cost V 6 bases and J 2 bases, with 20 bases left between them. The CDR3 here is CASSPAVGGPTYEQYF. Written as DNA, the CDR3 is TGCGCCAGCAGCCCGGCGGTAGGGGGGCCTACCTACGAGCAGTACTTC.

V gene TRBV5-1 combines with J gene TRBJ2-7; 9 bases match TRBD1. Trimming took 4 bases from V and 6 from J; bases not matched to a gene: 8. CDR1 and CDR2 (germline): SGHRS, YFSETQ. CDR3 length equals 14 residues. CDR3 in amino acids: CASSRTGVLGEQYF. The CDR3 nucleotides are TGCGCCAGCAGCAGGACAGGGGTCCTGGGCGAGCAGTACTTC.

CDR3 nucleotides: TGTGCCAGCAGTAGACTACTAGCGGGGGGGCCTCACTACTACGAGCAGTACTTC. Its protein is CASSRLLAGGPHYYEQYF. This chain joins TRBV27 and TRBJ2-7; 13 bases match TRBD2. Losses at the gene ends were 5 bases for V and 3 bases for J; bases not matched to a gene: 13. The germline gives CDR1 MNHEY, CDR2 SMNVEV (reference sequence). This CDR3 has 18 residues.

This chain connects TRBV18 to TRBJ1-2, with 9 nucleotides matching TRBD1. Germline V gene sequence: CDR1 KGHSH, CDR2 LQKENI. With V trimmed by 0 bases and J by 4 bases, 3 bases remained unmatched. The CDR3 is 15 amino acids. The chain's CDR3 is CASSPPLDRGYGYTF. CDR3 nucleotides: TGTGCCAGCTCACCACCGCTGGACAGGGGCTATGGCTACACCTTC.

This chain links TRBV9 with TRBJ2-5; D remains ambiguous. V lost 2 bases and J 2 bases, leaving 13 bases between the germline ends. Germline values: CDR1 SGDLS, CDR2 YYNGEE. The CDR3 runs to 15 residues. CDR3 residues: CASSVVPARQETQYF. CDR3 DNA sequence: TGTGCCAGCAGCGTCGTGCCCGCCAGACAAGAGACCCAGTACTTC. The complete variable domain, with remaining parts taken from reference TRBV9 and TRBJ2-5, reads DSGVTQTPKHLITATGQRVTLRCSPRSGDLSVYWYQQSLDQGLQFLIQYYNGEERAKGNILERFSAQQFPDLHSELNLSSLELGDSALYFCASSVVPARQETQYFGPGTRLLVL.

In DNA, the CDR3 is TGTGCCTGGAGTCGGACAGTTGCCTACGAGCAGTACTTC. Residues: CAWSRTVAYEQYF. This rearrangement joins TRBV30 to TRBJ2-7; TRBD1 is a possible D gene (6 bases). The germline CDR1 and CDR2 sequences are GTSNPN and SVGIG (reference sequence). V lost 2 bases and J lost 2, with 10 bases in between. The CDR3 is 13 residues long.

The rearrangement uses TRBV7-3 and TRBJ1-2, with D unclear. In germline, CDR1 is SGHTA, CDR2 FQGTGA. V lost 0 bases, J lost 5 bases, and 10 bases lay in between. CDR3 length: 14 amino acids. The CDR3 nucleotides are TGTGCCAGCAGCTTAACGGGATTTCGGTATGGCTACACCTTC. Protein sequence: CASSLTGFRYGYTF. Full variable domain (remainder filled in from reference TRBV7-3 and TRBJ1-2): GAGVSQTPSNKVTEKGKYVELRCDPISGHTALYWYRQSLGQGPEFLIYFQGTGAADDSGLPNDRFFAVRPEGSVSTLKIQRTERGDSAVYLCASSLTGFRYGYTFGSGTRLTVV.

In this sample, this clone turned up a few times. V is TRBV6-5 and J is TRBJ1-1, with D maybe TRBD1 (6 bases). With 6 bases removed from V and 0 bases from J, the gap between germline ends came to 11 bases. Germline V gene data show CDR1 as MNHEY and CDR2 as SVGAGI. The CDR3 loop spans 14 amino acids. The CDR3 region is CASSKDRMNTEAFF. CDR3 DNA: TGTGCCAGCAGCAAGGACAGAATGAACACTGAAGCTTTCTTT.

This sequence joins TRBV18 and TRBJ1-6; D perhaps matches TRBD1 (5 bases). This CDR3 is built from 14 residues. Trimming shortened V by 3 bases and J by 9 bases, and 12 bases separated the two germline ends. The germline V gene encodes CDR1 KGHSH and CDR2 LQKENI. The CDR3 region is CASSPLQDRSPLHF. CDR3 nucleotides: TGTGCCAGCTCACCCCTACAGGATCGTTCACCCCTCCACTTT.

This rearrangement joins TRBV28 to TRBJ2-7, with a possible D match to TRBD2 (6 bases). V was pared by 4 bases and J by 4 bases, with 17 bases between. Germline V lookup: CDR1 MDHEN, CDR2 SYDVKM. CDR3 length: 15 residues. The CDR3 here is CASSSTGPGSYEQYF. The CDR3 DNA is TGTGCCAGCAGTTCTACCGGCCCCGGGAGTTACGAGCAGTACTTC.